Below, 24 T cell receptor beta chains from the same sample are listed, as sequenced in a study of T cell responses to AZD1222 COVID-19 vaccine. Some clones are missing from TCRdb's copy, which holds only in-frame ones; the method was immunoSEQ multiplex PCR. This table has roughly 150,000 clones, just over 90% appearing once. The starting material was peripheral blood, obtained 28 days after the second AZD1222 dose. Receptor source: an adult who received the AZD1222 COVID-19 vaccine.

This chain connects TRBV5-6 to TRBJ1-2; D possibly corresponds to TRBD1 (5 bases). The germline CDR1 and CDR2 sequences are SGHDT and YYEEEE. V lost 6 bases and J 4 bases, leaving 22 bases between the germline ends. This CDR3 is built from 16 residues. The CDR3 DNA sequence: TGTGCCAGCATCAACATGAGGGGAGGGAACCTCTATGGCTACACCTTC. Residues: CASINMRGGNLYGYTF.

This clone has only a few counts. The chain uses TRBV10-3 and TRBJ1-1, with D possibly matching TRBD1 (5 bases). Germline values: CDR1 ENHRY, CDR2 SYGVKD. The V gene lost 3 bases and the J gene lost 0 bases, with 17 bases spanning the gap. The CDR3 runs 17 residues. CDR3 bases: TGTGCCATCAGTGATGCCACTCGTGGGGGATTGAACACTGAAGCTTTCTTT. It specifies CAISDATRGGLNTEAFF.

The genes are TRBV6-5 and TRBJ1-2; D is perhaps TRBD1 (5 bases). The CDR3 has 13 amino acids. V was trimmed by 6 bases and J by 4 bases, leaving 12 bases between them. Looked up from germline, CDR1 is MNHEY and CDR2 is SVGAGI. This CDR3 is CASRGGVGYGYTF. The CDR3 coding sequence is TGTGCCAGCAGGGGAGGGGTTGGCTATGGCTACACCTTC.

This rearrangement joins TRBV9 to TRBJ1-2, with D hard to call. The length of the CDR3 is 14 residues. CDR1 SGDLS and CDR2 YYNGEE come from the germline V gene. Between the trimmed V and J ends, which lost 0 bases and 7 bases, there was a span of 13 bases. CDR3: CASSVAPNSRGYTF. The CDR3 DNA follows: TGTGCCAGCAGCGTAGCTCCGAACTCACGTGGCTACACCTTC. The full variable domain, rest sourced from reference TRBV9 and TRBJ1-2, is DSGVTQTPKHLITATGQRVTLRCSPRSGDLSVYWYQQSLDQGLQFLIQYYNGEERAKGNILERFSAQQFPDLHSELNLSSLELGDSALYFCASSVAPNSRGYTFGSGTRLTVV.

The rearrangement joins TRBV4-1 to TRBJ2-1; TRBD1 aligns across 8 bases. The V segment lost 4 bases and the J segment 5 bases; nucleotides outside the gene matches: 7. The CDR3 covers 15 residues. Germline CDR1 and CDR2: MGHRA and YSYEKL. For the CDR3, the DNA is TGCGCCAGCAGCCTGGCCGGGACAGGAGACAATGAGCAGTTCTTC. It encodes CASSLAGTGDNEQFF.

V and J are TRBV19 and TRBJ1-1, with 8 bases matching TRBD1. Germline CDR1 LNHDA, CDR2 SQIVND (reference sequence). Trimming cost V 7 bases and J 5 bases; bases outside gene matches: 9. The CDR3 sequence is 14 residues long. The CDR3 DNA sequence: TGTGCCAGTATTAGGCTACAGGGGGAAACTGAAGCTTTCTTT. Its translation: CASIRLQGETEAFF.

This clone showed up just once. This sample also contains other DNA sequences that code for the same CDR3. The chain joins TRBV5-6 to TRBJ2-7; 7 nucleotides match TRBD1. CDR3 length: 17 amino acids. V shed 2 bases and J 3 bases; nucleotides not matched to a gene: 14. Germline V lookup: CDR1 SGHDT, CDR2 YYEEEE. The CDR3: CASSFFRDSQPYYEQYF. The CDR3 region has the DNA TGTGCCAGCAGCTTCTTTCGGGACAGCCAACCCTACTACGAGCAGTACTTC.

V usage is TRBV7-9 and J usage is TRBJ2-5; 7 nucleotides agree with TRBD2. CDR3 length: 14 amino acids. The junction had 4 bases not matched to a gene; V was cut back by 5 bases and J by 1 base. Germline CDR1 SEHNR, CDR2 FQNEAQ (reference sequence). CDR3 region: CASSDGLGQETQYF. In DNA, the CDR3 is TGTGCCAGCAGCGACGGACTAGGCCAAGAGACCCAGTACTTC.

This clone was picked up a small number of times. This rearrangement joins TRBV6-1 to TRBJ1-2; tentative D call: TRBD1 (6 bases). This CDR3 spans 15 amino acids. V was cut by 0 bases and J by 4 bases, with 12 bases left in between. The V gene's germline CDR1 is MNHNS and CDR2 SASEGT. CDR3 bases: TGTGCCAGCAGTGAAGCGCTTCAGGGGACCTATGGCTACACCTTC. Residues: CASSEALQGTYGYTF.

The rearrangement uses TRBV27 and TRBJ2-1, with TRBD2 identical over 9 bases. The CDR3 contains 16 residues. The V segment lost 3 bases and the J segment 9 bases; nucleotides outside the gene matches: 12. CDR1 and CDR2 from the germline V gene are MNHEY and SMNVEV (reference sequence). CDR3 bases: TGTGCCAGCAGTTTTCACTCCGGGACTAGCCGGGGTGAGCAGTTCTTC. Protein: CASSFHSGTSRGEQFF.

The rearrangement uses TRBV18 and TRBJ2-1, with D perhaps matching TRBD1 or TRBD2 (5 bases each). Trimming stripped 2 bases from V and 3 bases from J, with 11 bases between. Looked up from germline, CDR1 is KGHSH and CDR2 is LQKENI. This CDR3 spans 15 amino acids. CDR3 coding DNA: TGTGCCAGCTCACCAAGTGAGGGGCGCTACAATGAGCAGTTCTTC. Translation gives CASSPSEGRYNEQFF.

This chain connects TRBV30 to TRBJ1-3; weak D call: TRBD1 (5 bases). CDR1 and CDR2 from the germline V gene are GTSNPN and SVGIG (reference sequence). V dropped 2 bases and J dropped 0 bases, with 20 bases sitting between them. This CDR3 comprises 18 residues. The CDR3 bases are TGTGCCTGGAGTCCCGGGGGTACCAGGTTGGGCTCTGGAAACACCATATATTTT. This codes for CAWSPGGTRLGSGNTIYF.

As concerns this clone: Other DNA sequences in the sample encode the same CDR3. The chain uses TRBV6-5 and TRBJ2-2, with TRBD2 matching 7 bases. V was pared by 0 bases and J by 5 bases, with 3 bases of the junction left unmatched. Germline CDR1 and CDR2: MNHEY and SVGAGI. This CDR3 has 15 residues. This chain's CDR3 is CASSYSTGGTGELFF. As DNA, the CDR3 is TGTGCCAGCAGTTACTCGACGGGAGGTACCGGGGAGCTGTTTTTT.

This chain uses TRBV10-3 with TRBJ2-7; 11 bases align to TRBD2. CDR3 size: 14 residues. The junction had 7 bases not matched to a gene; V was cut back by 6 bases and J by 6 bases. CDR1 is ENHRY, CDR2 SYGVKD, per germline. CDR3 sequence (DNA): TGTGCCATCAGGGATCTAGCGGGGGGAGTCGAGCAGTACTTC. Protein product: CAIRDLAGGVEQYF.

The chain joins TRBV7-2 to TRBJ2-7; D gene uncertain. The CDR3 consists of 12 residues. V lost 3 bases and J lost 4, with 7 bases in between. From germline, CDR1 is SGHTA and CDR2 FQGNSA. The CDR3 DNA is TGTGCCAGCAGCTTCGGTGAATACGAGCAGTACTTC. It specifies CASSFGEYEQYF.

The chain links TRBV7-9 to TRBJ2-3; D gene uncertain. This CDR3 has 15 residues. Trimming shortened V by 1 base and J by 2 bases, and 10 bases separated the two germline ends. Germline loops: CDR1 SEHNR, CDR2 FQNEAQ (reference sequence). CDR3: CASSLGARPTDTQYF. The CDR3 DNA follows: TGTGCCAGCAGCTTAGGGGCCCGGCCCACAGATACGCAGTATTTT.

The chain uses TRBV27 and TRBJ1-5; 7 positions match TRBD1. Germline CDR1 and CDR2: MNHEY and SMNVEV (reference sequence). The CDR3 runs 14 residues. The V segment lost 3 bases and the J segment 7 bases; nucleotides outside the gene matches: 6. CDR3 region: CASSFGSGGQPQHF. CDR3 nucleotides: TGTGCCAGCAGTTTCGGGTCAGGGGGACAGCCCCAGCATTTT.

CDR3: CASSLPSGTYNEQFF. The DNA of the CDR3 is TGTGCCAGCAGCCTCCCCAGCGGAACCTACAATGAGCAGTTCTTC. The chain has TRBV5-4 and TRBJ2-1; D possibly corresponds to TRBD2 (5 bases). This CDR3 contains 15 residues. The germline V and J ends were trimmed by 4 bases and 2 bases, with 13 bases remaining between them. CDR1 and CDR2 from the germline V gene are SGHNT and YYREEE (reference sequence).

This clone was recorded once. The chain combines TRBV4-1 with TRBJ2-7; D gene ambiguous. This CDR3 is built from 16 residues. Germline V gene data show CDR1 as MGHRA and CDR2 as YSYEKL. V lost 2 bases to trimming and J lost 2 bases, with 16 bases between them. This CDR3 reads CASSQRVRFGTYEQYF. In DNA form, the CDR3 reads TGCGCCAGCAGCCAACGGGTTCGGTTCGGTACCTACGAGCAGTACTTC.

V gene TRBV25-1 combines with J gene TRBJ2-7, with 9 bases lining up with TRBD1. The CDR3 length is 13 residues. The germline V gene has CDR1 MGHDK and CDR2 SYGVNS. The V segment lost 1 base and the J segment 13 bases; nucleotides outside the gene matches: 8. The CDR3 sequence: CASSEWDRVGIYF. The CDR3, as DNA: TGTGCCAGCAGTGAATGGGACAGGGTGGGGATATACTTC.

The chain couples TRBV5-5 to TRBJ1-1; D ambiguous. V was shortened by 1 base and J by 1 base, with 8 bases between the two germline ends. This CDR3 has 14 residues. In germline, CDR1 is SGHKS, CDR2 YYEKEE (reference sequence). The chain's CDR3 is CASSLWEGNTEAFF. The DNA for the CDR3 is TGTGCCAGCAGCTTGTGGGAGGGGAACACTGAAGCTTTCTTT.

This chain uses TRBV2 with TRBJ2-2, with TRBD2 as a possible D gene (5 bases). CDR3 length: 14 amino acids. V shed 8 bases and J shed 3 bases, with 13 bases lying between them. The germline V gene has CDR1 SNHLY and CDR2 FYNNEI. CDR3 sequence reads: CASSEAEYTGELFF. In DNA form, the CDR3 reads TGTGCCAGCTCGGAGGCGGAATACACCGGGGAGCTGTTTTTT.

The table lists this clone with a count of one. The chain combines TRBV3-1 (or the pseudogene TRBV3-2) with TRBJ1-1; perhaps TRBD1 as D (5 bases). The ends were cut back, 3 bases at V and 0 bases at J, with 14 bases in the middle. The germline gives CDR1 LGHDT, CDR2 YNNKEL (reference sequence). This CDR3 has 16 amino acids. CDR3 sequence (DNA): TGTGCCAGCAGCCATAACCCCGGGGGGATGAACACTGAAGCTTTCTTT. It yields the protein CASSHNPGGMNTEAFF.

The chain couples TRBV7-9 to TRBJ1-1, with D hard to call. Per the germline V gene, CDR1 is SEHNR and CDR2 is FQNEAQ (reference sequence). The CDR3 is 16 amino acids. Trimming pared 3 bases from V and 7 bases from J, leaving 21 bases between. The CDR3 region is CASSFSTTSLRDEAFF. The CDR3 nucleotides read TGTGCCAGCAGCTTTTCTACGACGTCATTGCGAGATGAAGCTTTCTTT.